Listed below are T cell receptor beta chains from one sample, sequenced in a study of Ad26.COV2.S vaccination and SARS-CoV-2 variants. Sequencing was performed with immunoSEQ multiplex PCR; in TCRdb, only in-frame clones are kept and a portion is missing. The sample shows 400,000 to 500,000 clones, roughly 89% of them seen only once. The starting material was peripheral blood, obtained in a trial of Ad26.COV2.S vaccine versus placebo. These receptors were obtained from a person aged 18-60 years who received the Ad26.COV2.S COVID-19 vaccine or a placebo. Each CDR3 is given with its conserved first and last residue. The order of the fields is V gene, D gene, J gene, clone size, CDR3 length, CDR3 DNA, CDR3 protein. A D gene is named only where the DNA matches it firmly. Clone size is stated in some rows and not others, as once, few, many or a class when expanded.

V: TRBV20-1; D: TRBD2; J: TRBJ2-3; size: NA; length: 11; DNA: TGCAGTGCTCGGGCGGGGGATGGCCGGTATTTT; CDR3: CSARAGDGRYF
V: TRBV27; D: TRBD1; J: TRBJ1-6; size: few; length: 15; DNA: TGTGCCAGCAGAGTTCCCGGGACAGGGTTTTCACCCCTCCACTTT; CDR3: CASRVPGTGFSPLHF
V: TRBV18; D: NA; J: TRBJ1-4; size: NA; length: 17; DNA: TGTGCCAGCTCACCACCCAACAGACACACAACTAATGAAAAACTGTTTTTT; CDR3: CASSPPNRHTTNEKLFF
V: TRBV11-2; D: NA; J: TRBJ1-4; size: NA; length: 14; DNA: TGTGCCAGCAGCTTAGTTGGGGGGCTTGAAAAACTGTTTTTT; CDR3: CASSLVGGLEKLFF
V: TRBV30; D: NA; J: TRBJ1-1; size: NA; length: 11; DNA: TGTGCCTGGAGTTTAGGGGCTGAAGCTTTCTTT; CDR3: CAWSLGAEAFF
V: TRBV4-2; D: NA; J: TRBJ1-1; size: NA; length: 16; DNA: TGTGCCAGCAGCCAAGATCTCTACAGGTTGAACACTGAAGCTTTCTTT; CDR3: CASSQDLYRLNTEAFF
V: TRBV29-1; D: NA; J: TRBJ2-6; size: NA; length: 14; DNA: TGCAGCGCTGGACCGGGCTCTGGGGCCAACGTCCTGACTTTC; CDR3: CSAGPGSGANVLTF
V: TRBV7-9; D: NA; J: TRBJ2-2; size: NA; length: 16; DNA: TGTGCCAGCAGCTTAGAGGGCAGGGAGAACACCGGGGAGCTGTTTTTT; CDR3: CASSLEGRENTGELFF
V: TRBV5-6; D: NA; J: TRBJ2-2; size: NA; length: 14; DNA: TGTGCCAGCAGCTCGCCCCATAGTGCCGGGGAGCTGTTTTTT; CDR3: CASSSPHSAGELFF
V: TRBV4-1; D: TRBD1; J: TRBJ1-4; size: NA; length: 13; DNA: TGCGCCAGCAGCCACGGGACAGTAGAAAAACTGTTTTTT; CDR3: CASSHGTVEKLFF
V: TRBV6-1; D: NA; J: TRBJ1-6; size: few; length: 18; DNA: TGTGCCAGCAGTGAAGTTGACTCCTTGAGCTCCTATAATTCACCCCTCCACTTT; CDR3: CASSEVDSLSSYNSPLHF
V: TRBV6-4; D: NA; J: TRBJ1-6; size: once; length: 19; DNA: TGTGCCAGCAGTGACGTGGTGGGGTTGGACAGCTCCTATAATTCACCCCTCCACTTT; CDR3: CASSDVVGLDSSYNSPLHF
V: TRBV7-2; D: NA; J: TRBJ1-2; size: few; length: 16; DNA: TGTGCCAGCAGCTCCAGGTCCGGCGGGGGCAACTATGGCTACACCTTC; CDR3: CASSSRSGGGNYGYTF
V: TRBV30; D: NA; J: TRBJ2-5; size: NA; length: 10; DNA: TGTGCCGGAGGGGGAGAGACCCAGTACTTC; CDR3: CAGGGETQYF
V: TRBV5-6; D: NA; J: TRBJ1-2; size: NA; length: 11; DNA: TGTGCCAGCAGCCGGGCCCTTGGCTACACCTTC; CDR3: CASSRALGYTF
V: TRBV7-2; D: TRBD1; J: TRBJ2-7; size: NA; length: 15; DNA: TGTGCCAGCAGCTTAGGCTGGGGACAGGGCTACGAGCAGTACTTC; CDR3: CASSLGWGQGYEQYF
V: TRBV5-1; D: NA; J: TRBJ2-7; size: NA; length: 15; DNA: TGCGCCAGCAGCGACCGTGGGACGGTGGTCTACGAGCAGTACTTC; CDR3: CASSDRGTVVYEQYF
V: TRBV7-2; D: NA; J: TRBJ2-3; size: NA; length: 13; DNA: TGTGCCAGCAGCTCTATGGTGACAGATACGCAGTATTTT; CDR3: CASSSMVTDTQYF
V: TRBV29-1; D: NA; J: TRBJ2-1; size: NA; length: 12; DNA: TGCAGCGCGACCCTGTCCAACAATGAGCAGTTCTTC; CDR3: CSATLSNNEQFF
V: TRBV13; D: NA; J: TRBJ2-3; size: NA; length: 14; DNA: TGTGCCAGCAGCCCCAAGGCTAGCACAGATACGCAGTATTTT; CDR3: CASSPKASTDTQYF
V: TRBV27; D: NA; J: TRBJ2-1; size: NA; length: 15; DNA: TGTGCCAGCACCCAGTCCAGTCGGGCGCTCAATGAGCAGTTCTTC; CDR3: CASTQSSRALNEQFF
V: TRBV5-4; D: NA; J: TRBJ1-1; size: NA; length: 15; DNA: TGTGCCAGCAGCTTGGTCAGCCGGGGGAACACTGAAGCTTTCTTT; CDR3: CASSLVSRGNTEAFF
V: TRBV3-1/TRBV3-2; D: NA; J: TRBJ2-7; size: NA; length: 11; DNA: TGTGCCAGCAGCCAAGGCGGAACAGCTTTTTTC; CDR3: CASSQGGTAFF
V: TRBV12-3/TRBV12-4; D: NA; J: TRBJ1-6; size: NA; length: 13; DNA: TGTGCCAGCACCCTTACTGGGGGCTCACCCCTCCACTTT; CDR3: CASTLTGGSPLHF
V: TRBV6-2/TRBV6-3; D: TRBD1; J: TRBJ2-4; size: NA; length: 19; DNA: TGTGCCAGCAGTCTTTATACCCCCGGGACAGGGGTAAACAAAAACATTCAGTACTTC; CDR3: CASSLYTPGTGVNKNIQYF
V: TRBV4-2; D: TRBD1; J: TRBJ2-4; size: NA; length: 18; DNA: TGTGCCAGCAGCCCACTGACATCGGGACAGGGGGCGGAAAACATTCAGTACTTC; CDR3: CASSPLTSGQGAENIQYF
V: TRBV27; D: NA; J: TRBJ2-1; size: NA; length: 18; DNA: TGTGCCAGCAGCCCAGCGGAGCCGGGACGGTTGGCCTACAATGAGCAGTTCTTC; CDR3: CASSPAEPGRLAYNEQFF
V: TRBV5-4; D: TRBD1; J: TRBJ2-4; size: NA; length: 14; DNA: TGTGCCAGCAGTTCGGGACAGGGGGCAAACATTCAGTACTTC; CDR3: CASSSGQGANIQYF
V: TRBV4-3; D: NA; J: TRBJ1-1; size: NA; length: 15; DNA: TGCGCCAGCAGCCAAGTCCCGGGGAGTGAGACTGAAGCTTTCTTT; CDR3: CASSQVPGSETEAFF
V: TRBV9; D: NA; J: TRBJ2-1; size: NA; length: 14; DNA: TGTGCCAGCAGCGTAGGACTACCCTACAATGAGCAGTTCTTC; CDR3: CASSVGLPYNEQFF
V: TRBV3-1/TRBV3-2; D: NA; J: TRBJ2-1; size: NA; length: 15; DNA: TGTGCCAGCAGCCAAGTTCAAGGGTTCGGGAATGAGCAGTTCTTC; CDR3: CASSQVQGFGNEQFF
V: TRBV29-1; D: NA; J: TRBJ1-2; size: NA; length: 12; DNA: TGCAGCGTATCTGGACAGTATTATGGCTACACCTTC; CDR3: CSVSGQYYGYTF
V: TRBV7-2; D: TRBD2; J: TRBJ2-3; size: NA; length: 18; DNA: TGTGCCAGCAGCTCCGCGGGGGGCTTCCTACCTCACACAGATACGCAGTATTTT; CDR3: CASSSAGGFLPHTDTQYF
V: TRBV9; D: NA; J: TRBJ1-5; size: NA; length: 15; DNA: TGTGCCAGCAGCGTAGAAGGGAATGTGGGTCAGCCCCAGCATTTT; CDR3: CASSVEGNVGQPQHF
V: TRBV11-3; D: NA; J: TRBJ1-4; size: few; length: 15; DNA: TGTGCCAGCAGCCCCTGGGGGTGGGATGGGGAAAAACTGTTTTTT; CDR3: CASSPWGWDGEKLFF
V: TRBV9; D: NA; J: TRBJ1-2; size: NA; length: 16; DNA: TGTGCCAGCAGCGTAGACTGGGGCGTAGCTAACTATGGCTACACCTTC; CDR3: CASSVDWGVANYGYTF
V: TRBV5-1; D: NA; J: TRBJ1-1; size: NA; length: 14; DNA: TGCGCCAGCAGCCACCCCGACAGGAACACTGAAGCTTTCTTT; CDR3: CASSHPDRNTEAFF
V: TRBV11-3; D: NA; J: TRBJ2-3; size: NA; length: 14; DNA: TGTGCCAGCAGCTTAGGGGCTAGCATAGATACGCAGTATTTT; CDR3: CASSLGASIDTQYF
V: TRBV4-3; D: NA; J: TRBJ2-2; size: NA; length: 13; DNA: TGCGCCAGCAGCTATTTAAACACCGGGGAGCTGTTTTTT; CDR3: CASSYLNTGELFF
V: TRBV6-2/TRBV6-3; D: NA; J: TRBJ2-5; size: NA; length: 12; DNA: TGTGCCAGCAGTCCGCGGGTGGAGACCCAGTACTTC; CDR3: CASSPRVETQYF
V: TRBV18; D: TRBD1; J: TRBJ2-5; size: NA; length: 14; DNA: TGTGCCAGCTCACCCAGACAGGGACAAGAGACCCAGTACTTC; CDR3: CASSPRQGQETQYF
V: TRBV3-1/TRBV3-2; D: NA; J: TRBJ2-1; size: once; length: 14; DNA: TGTGCCAGCAGCCAAGATTGGGCAGGAAATGAGCAGTTCTTC; CDR3: CASSQDWAGNEQFF
V: TRBV28; D: NA; J: TRBJ1-4; size: NA; length: 14; DNA: TGTGCCAGCAGTTTGGAAACCTATGGTGAAAAACTGTTTTTT; CDR3: CASSLETYGEKLFF
V: TRBV19; D: TRBD1; J: TRBJ2-1; size: NA; length: 14; DNA: TGTGCCAGTAGATGGGACAGGGGGCGAAATGAGCAGTTCTTC; CDR3: CASRWDRGRNEQFF
V: TRBV5-1; D: TRBD2; J: TRBJ2-1; size: NA; length: 16; DNA: TGCGCCAGCAGCTTGGTGATAGCGGGGGGGTGGAATGAGCAGTTCTTC; CDR3: CASSLVIAGGWNEQFF
V: TRBV27; D: NA; J: TRBJ2-3; size: NA; length: 14; DNA: TGTGCCAGCAGTTTTGTAGGGGACACAGATACGCAGTATTTT; CDR3: CASSFVGDTDTQYF
V: TRBV4-1; D: NA; J: TRBJ2-3; size: NA; length: 14; DNA: TGCGCCAGCAGCCCAGGCACGGTCACAGATACGCAGTATTTT; CDR3: CASSPGTVTDTQYF
V: TRBV19; D: NA; J: TRBJ1-2; size: few; length: 14; DNA: TGTGCCAGTAGTAACCCCAAGGTTGGGTATGGCTACACCTTC; CDR3: CASSNPKVGYGYTF
V: TRBV5-6; D: TRBD1; J: TRBJ2-2; size: NA; length: 15; DNA: TGTGCCAGCAGCTTGGGACAGGGTTACACCGGGGAGCTGTTTTTT; CDR3: CASSLGQGYTGELFF